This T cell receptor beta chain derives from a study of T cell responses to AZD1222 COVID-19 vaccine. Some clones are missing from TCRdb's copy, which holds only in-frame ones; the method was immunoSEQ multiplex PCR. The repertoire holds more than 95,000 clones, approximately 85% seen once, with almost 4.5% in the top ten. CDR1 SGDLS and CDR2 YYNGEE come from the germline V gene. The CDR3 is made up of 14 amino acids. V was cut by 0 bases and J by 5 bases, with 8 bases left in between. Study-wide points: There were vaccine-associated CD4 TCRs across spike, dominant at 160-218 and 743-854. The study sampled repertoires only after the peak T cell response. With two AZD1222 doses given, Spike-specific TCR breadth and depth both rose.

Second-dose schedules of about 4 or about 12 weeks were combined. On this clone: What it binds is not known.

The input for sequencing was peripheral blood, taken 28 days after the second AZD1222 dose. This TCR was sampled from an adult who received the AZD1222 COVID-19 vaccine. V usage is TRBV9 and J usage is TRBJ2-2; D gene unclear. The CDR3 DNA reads TGTGCCAGCAGCGTAGTCCAGATTACCGGGGAGCTGTTTTTT. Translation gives CASSVVQITGELFF.